The 2 T cell receptor beta chains listed next were all sequenced from one sample in a study of T-cell reconstitution after alpha-beta-depleted transplantation in children. A library of TCRbeta sequences, prepared with unique molecular identifiers, was generated. TCRdb reprocessed the PCR reads with MiXCR, giving one entry per CDR3 protein. The table records hundreds of thousands of distinct CDR3 sequences, around 15% of them present only once. The material was PBMCs, mostly from graft donor cells, obtained 360 days after TCRalphabeta/CD19-depleted stem cell transplant. The receptors come from a boy under two years old who had a stem cell transplant for Wiskott-Aldrich syndrome, so the T cells may come from the graft donor.

The V and J genes are TRBV7-8 and TRBJ2-7; D could derive from TRBD1 or TRBD2 (6 bases each). Trimming cost V 1 base and J 3 bases, with 13 bases left between them. Germline lookup yields CDR1 SGHVS and CDR2 FQNEAQ. The CDR3 runs 15 residues. The CDR3 region is CASSLGGGNHYEQYF. In DNA form, the CDR3 reads TGTGCCAGCAGCTTAGGAGGGGGGAACCACTACGAGCAGTACTTC.

The chain couples TRBV5-1 to TRBJ2-6; 11 bases match TRBD1. V dropped 0 bases and J dropped 1; count of bases not matched to a gene: 3. This CDR3 region has 18 residues. Germline V lookup: CDR1 SGHRS, CDR2 YFSETQ. The CDR3 sequence is CASSLDRDRGSGANVLTF. CDR3 in DNA: TGCGCCAGCAGCTTGGACCGGGACAGGGGGTCTGGGGCCAACGTCCTGACTTTC.